This T cell receptor beta chain is drawn from a study of identical twins. Findings of the study overall: Models underestimated how often monozygotic twins shared out-of-frame TCR alpha. High-abundance cord blood beta clonotypes had fewer insertions; memory repertoires showed none.

The CDR3 spans 16 residues. The V gene lost 5 bases and the J gene lost 7 bases, with 21 bases spanning the gap. Germline V gene sequence: CDR1 LNHDA, CDR2 SQIVND (reference sequence). Template switching added a universal primer site; cDNA carried unique molecular identifiers. A single record per CDR3 protein comes from TCRdb applying MiXCR to the 5' RACE reads. The sample has approximately 600,000 distinct CDR3 sequences, 9.6% seen once; the top ten hold roughly 3%. About this clonotype: The antigen is undetermined.

This sample was also put to use in a study of yellow fever vaccine responses in identical twins.

The genes are TRBV19 and TRBJ1-5; weak D call: TRBD1 (6 bases). The receptor was isolated from a woman aged 18-29 years in good health. Material: PBMCs. The chain's CDR3 is CASSPPDRFRGQPQHF. The CDR3 coding sequence is TGTGCCAGTAGTCCACCGGACAGATTTAGGGGGCAGCCCCAGCATTTT.